Each of the 18 T cell receptor beta chains below was sequenced from the same sample in a study of blood T cell repertoires in COVID-19. Libraries were prepared by immunoSEQ multiplex PCR; TCRdb keeps only in-frame clonotypes and omits some of them. This table holds 55,000 to 80,000 clones, around 88% found once. The sample consisted of peripheral blood. Receptors originate from a human donor in a cohort sampled during active COVID-19.

Only a few counts were recorded for this clone. The chain combines TRBV3-1 (or the pseudogene TRBV3-2) with TRBJ2-7; D remains unclear. The ends were cut back, 2 bases at V and 5 bases at J, with 4 bases in the middle. The CDR3 spans 11 residues. Per germline, CDR1 LGHDT and CDR2 YNNKEL (reference sequence). The CDR3 loop reads CASSQIDEQYF. CDR3 sequence (DNA): TGTGCCAGCAGCCAAATCGACGAGCAGTACTTC.

CDR3 nucleotide sequence: TGTGCCAGCAGGAGGATACTAGTTGGTGGGCAGTTCTTC. Translated, it gives CASRRILVGGQFF. The V call is TRBV7-8, the J call TRBJ2-1; D possibly corresponds to TRBD2 (5 bases). The CDR3 has 13 amino acids. The V and J ends lost 6 bases and 12 bases respectively, with 18 bases between them. Germline values: CDR1 SGHVS, CDR2 FQNEAQ.

The chain uses TRBV30 and TRBJ1-2; TRBD1 might be the D (5 bases). Germline CDR1 is GTSNPN and CDR2 is SVGIG (reference sequence). The CDR3 loop spans 12 amino acids. V lost 2 bases and J 6 bases, leaving 10 bases between the germline ends. CDR3 nucleotide sequence: TGTGCCTGGAGTCGGGGGACGCATGGCTACACCTTC. It is translated as CAWSRGTHGYTF.

This chain joins TRBV5-6 and TRBJ2-7; D possibly corresponds to TRBD2 (5 bases). CDR3 length: 15 residues. V lost 4 bases and J lost 3, with 17 bases in between. The germline gives CDR1 SGHDT, CDR2 YYEEEE. The CDR3 is CASSRSWGVVYEQYF. As DNA, the CDR3 is TGTGCCAGCAGCCGGTCTTGGGGAGTGGTCTACGAGCAGTACTTC.

This clone was seen just once. This chain connects TRBV30 to TRBJ1-1; tentatively, D is TRBD1 (6 bases). This CDR3 is built from 13 residues. The germline V and J ends were trimmed by 0 bases and 5 bases, with 10 bases remaining between them. CDR1 and CDR2 from the germline V gene are GTSNPN and SVGIG (reference sequence). CDR3 coding DNA: TGTGCCTGGAGTGTAGAAGGGGGTACTGAAGCTTTCTTT. It is translated as CAWSVEGGTEAFF. Combining the CDR3 with reference TRBV30 and TRBJ1-1 gives the whole variable domain SQTIHQWPATLVQPVGSPLSLECTVEGTSNPNLYWYRQAAGRGLQLLFYSVGIGQISSEVPQNLSASRPQDRQFILSSKKLLLSDSGFYLCAWSVEGGTEAFFGQGTRLTVV.

V and J are TRBV12-3 or TRBV12-4 and TRBJ1-2; D is perhaps TRBD1 (6 bases). Trimming removed 8 bases from V and 2 bases from J, with 12 bases in between. This CDR3 comprises 13 residues. The CDR3 DNA sequence: TGTGCCAGCCGCGCAGGGGCGAACTATGGCTACACCTTC. Protein product: CASRAGANYGYTF.

A single count supports this clone. This sequence joins TRBV14 and TRBJ2-1; TRBD1 aligns across 9 bases. CDR1 and CDR2 from the germline V gene are SGHDN and FVKESK. The CDR3 length is 15 residues. V lost 4 bases to trimming and J lost 9 bases; unmatched junction nucleotides: 10. CDR3 nucleotide sequence: TGTGCCAGCAGCCGACCCGGGACAGGGCTCGGTGAGCAGTTCTTC. Translation: CASSRPGTGLGEQFF.

The sample holds one count of this clone. This rearrangement joins TRBV19 to TRBJ1-1; D unclear. Looked up from germline, CDR1 is LNHDA and CDR2 is SQIVND (reference sequence). This CDR3 is built from 11 residues. The V gene lost 6 bases and the J gene lost 5 bases, with 7 bases spanning the gap. As DNA, the CDR3 is TGTGCCAGTAGGACGAGGACTGAAGCTTTCTTT. Its translation is CASRTRTEAFF.

The CDR3 nucleotides are TGTGCCAGCAGCATCTCCGGGACAGGGAACCATGGCTACACCTTC. Protein: CASSISGTGNHGYTF. The genes are TRBV7-2 and TRBJ1-2, with TRBD1 matching over 9 bases. The V gene's germline CDR1 is SGHTA and CDR2 FQGNSA. Trimming removed 5 bases from V and 6 bases from J; junction bases left unmatched: 10. The CDR3 spans 15 residues.

The chain uses TRBV5-4 and TRBJ2-2; possible D gene TRBD1, 6 bases. CDR1 is SGHNT and CDR2 is YYREEE in the germline V gene (reference sequence). The CDR3 runs 16 residues. Trimming took 0 bases from V and 1 from J, leaving 10 bases between them. CDR3 loop: CASSLDQGKNTGELFF. CDR3 bases: TGTGCCAGCAGCTTGGACCAGGGGAAGAACACCGGGGAGCTGTTTTTT.

This clone came up a few times. This chain uses TRBV3-1 (or the pseudogene TRBV3-2) with TRBJ2-1; TRBD2 matches at 11 bases. The V gene end was trimmed by 0 bases and the J gene end by 10 bases; junction bases not matched to a gene: 2. The germline V gene encodes CDR1 LGHDT and CDR2 YNNKEL (reference sequence). The CDR3 has 14 amino acids. The CDR3 spells CASSQEGLADEQFF. DNA for the CDR3: TGTGCCAGCAGCCAAGAGGGACTAGCGGACGAGCAGTTCTTC.

As DNA, the CDR3 is TGTGCCAGCAGCTTAAACCTAGAAGGTGAAGCTTTCTTT. Translating gives CASSLNLEGEAFF. The chain has TRBV11-3 and TRBJ1-1; D call uncertain. Germline lookup yields CDR1 SGHNT and CDR2 YENEEA. Trimming shortened V by 2 bases and J by 7 bases, and 11 bases separated the two germline ends. CDR3 length: 13 residues.

The chain joins TRBV10-2 to TRBJ1-4; D unclear. The germline gives CDR1 WSHSY, CDR2 SAAADI. V was shortened by 10 bases and J by 4 bases, with 4 bases between the two germline ends. CDR3 size: 10 residues. The CDR3 protein is CATRNEKLFF. The CDR3 DNA reads TGCGCCACCCGTAATGAAAAACTGTTTTTT.

The gene calls are TRBV4-1 and TRBJ2-2, with 10 bases matching TRBD1. The CDR3 extends over 15 amino acids. The germline gives CDR1 MGHRA, CDR2 YSYEKL. The ends lost 4 bases at V and 5 bases at J; junction bases unmatched: 4. The CDR3 DNA follows: TGCGCCAGCAGCCGAGGACAGGGGGTAACCGGGGAGCTGTTTTTT. Translated, it gives CASSRGQGVTGELFF.

The table lists this clone with a count of one. The chain links TRBV6-5 to TRBJ2-4, with 8 bases aligning to TRBD2. The germline V gene has CDR1 MNHEY and CDR2 SVGAGI. V gave up 6 bases and J gave up 0 bases; unmatched junction bases: 4. This CDR3 has 15 residues. CDR3 sequence reads: CASRRTSKAKNIQYF. CDR3 nucleotide sequence: TGTGCCAGCAGAAGGACTAGCAAAGCCAAAAACATTCAGTACTTC.

This clone was observed a single time. The V gene is TRBV6-1, the J gene TRBJ1-5, with 8 bases matching TRBD1. This CDR3 is 18 amino acids long. Germline values: CDR1 MNHNS, CDR2 SASEGT. The V gene end was trimmed by 4 bases and the J gene end by 0 bases; junction bases not matched to a gene: 11. The CDR3 spells CASSVMTGAFFSNQPQHF. The CDR3 region has the DNA TGTGCCAGCAGTGTCATGACAGGGGCCTTCTTTAGCAATCAGCCCCAGCATTTT.

This clone occurred a few times. The chain recombines TRBV10-3 with TRBJ2-1, with 11 bases fitting TRBD2. From germline, CDR1 is ENHRY and CDR2 SYGVKD. The V gene end was trimmed by 6 bases and the J gene end by 7 bases; junction bases not matched to a gene: 5. The CDR3 spans 14 residues. Here the CDR3 DNA reads TGTGCCATCAGAATGACTAGCGGGGCAAATGAGCAGTTCTTC. This encodes CAIRMTSGANEQFF.

As to this clone: Other DNA sequences in the sample encode the same CDR3. This chain connects TRBV12-3 or TRBV12-4 to TRBJ1-2, with 8 bases matching TRBD1. The CDR3 totals 13 residues. Germline trimming cut 6 bases from V and 7 bases from J; bases unmatched to any gene: 7. The CDR3 sequence is CASSPRQGTGYTF. The CDR3 DNA reads as TGTGCCAGCAGCCCGAGACAGGGGACTGGCTACACCTTC.